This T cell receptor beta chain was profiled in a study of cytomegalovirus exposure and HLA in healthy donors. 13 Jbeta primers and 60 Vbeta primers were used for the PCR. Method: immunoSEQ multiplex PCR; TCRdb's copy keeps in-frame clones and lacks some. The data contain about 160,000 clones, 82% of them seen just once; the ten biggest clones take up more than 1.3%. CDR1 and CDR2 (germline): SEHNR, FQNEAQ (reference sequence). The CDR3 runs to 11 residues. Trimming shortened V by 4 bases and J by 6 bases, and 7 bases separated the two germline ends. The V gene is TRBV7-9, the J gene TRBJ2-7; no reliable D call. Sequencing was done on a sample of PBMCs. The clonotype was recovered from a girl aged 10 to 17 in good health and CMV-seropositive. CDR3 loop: CASSSPGEQYF. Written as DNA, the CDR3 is TGTGCCAGCAGCTCACCCGGCGAGCAGTACTTC.